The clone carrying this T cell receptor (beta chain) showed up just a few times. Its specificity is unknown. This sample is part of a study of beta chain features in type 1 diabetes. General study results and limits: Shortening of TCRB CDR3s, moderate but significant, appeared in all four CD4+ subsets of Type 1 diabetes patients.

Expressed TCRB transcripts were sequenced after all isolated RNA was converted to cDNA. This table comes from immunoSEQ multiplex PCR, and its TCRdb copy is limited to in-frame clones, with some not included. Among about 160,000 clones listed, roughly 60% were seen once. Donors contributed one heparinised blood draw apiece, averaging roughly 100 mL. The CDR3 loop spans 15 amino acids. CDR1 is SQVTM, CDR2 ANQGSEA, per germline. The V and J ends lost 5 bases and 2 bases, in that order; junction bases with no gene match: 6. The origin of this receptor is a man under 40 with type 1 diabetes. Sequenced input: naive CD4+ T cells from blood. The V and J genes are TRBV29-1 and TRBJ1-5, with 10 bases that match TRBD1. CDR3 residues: CSVTTGGRGNQPQHF. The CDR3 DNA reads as TGCAGCGTTACGACAGGGGGCAGGGGCAATCAGCCCCAGCATTTT.